This T cell receptor (beta chain) was sequenced during a study of blood T cell repertoires in COVID-19. For the study at large: The United States, Italy and Spain were the sources of the acute and convalescent COVID-19 samples.

Trimming left V 5 bases short and J 4 bases short, with 18 bases between. The CDR3 sequence is 16 residues long. The germline CDR1 and CDR2 sequences are SGHTA and FQGTGA. Sequencing was performed with immunoSEQ multiplex PCR; in TCRdb, only in-frame clones are kept and a portion is missing. This table holds approximately 46,000 clones, roughly 88% found once. The sequence was obtained from a human donor in a cohort sampled during active COVID-19. J is TRBJ2-1 and V is TRBV7-3, with D possibly matching TRBD1 (5 bases). Input material: peripheral blood. DNA of the CDR3: TGTGCCAGCAGCCCGCAGTCCGGTGGGGCTTACAATGAGCAGTTCTTC. Encoded protein: CASSPQSGGAYNEQFF.